This record looks at one T cell receptor (beta chain) sequence and its context. Seattle enrolled patients during active infection and tracked them longitudinally. This sample stems from a study of blood T cell repertoires in COVID-19. Study overall: COVID-19 samples, acute and convalescent, were from the United States, Italy and Spain.

The protocol was immunoSEQ multiplex PCR, while the TCRdb copy is restricted to in-frame clones and leaves out a portion. The sample contains over 100,000 clones, 75% to 90% of which appear only once. Germline V gene sequence: CDR1 SGHVS, CDR2 FQNEAQ. The V and J ends lost 4 bases and 3 bases respectively, with 13 bases between them. The CDR3 covers 16 residues. The gene calls are TRBV7-8 and TRBJ1-6; the D is unclear. The TCR originated in a man aged 55 to 70 with COVID-19, enrolled during active disease. The specimen was peripheral blood. Here the CDR3 reads CASSSKLDNYNSPLHF. The CDR3 region has the DNA TGTGCCAGCAGCTCTAAACTAGATAACTATAATTCACCCCTCCACTTT.